This T cell receptor beta chain was found in a study of blood T cell repertoires in COVID-19. TCRdb's copy holds only in-frame clones and misses some; the assay was immunoSEQ multiplex PCR. The sample has approximately 50,000 clones, approximately 85% seen once. This sequence originates from a man in his sixties with acute or convalescent COVID-19. What was sequenced was peripheral blood.

The CDR3 protein is CASSSSTSGHAYEQYF. Written as DNA, the CDR3 is TGTGCCAGCAGTTCCTCGACTAGCGGACATGCCTACGAGCAGTACTTC. The chain carries TRBV28 and TRBJ2-7, with 9 bases that match TRBD2. Germline V gives CDR1 MDHEN, CDR2 SYDVKM. Trimming cost V 4 bases and J 2 bases; bases outside gene matches: 9. The CDR3 is 16 residues long.